What follows describes a single T cell receptor beta chain. This sample is part of a study of CD8+ T cells in alopecia areata. cDNA reverse transcribed from extracted RNA served as the sequencing template. TCRdb keeps only in-frame clones here, not all; method: immunoSEQ multiplex PCR. The sample consists of some 110,000 clones, under 40% of them appearing once. CDR1 and CDR2 (germline): MNHNY, SVGAGI (reference sequence). The CDR3 is made up of 13 amino acids. V lost 4 bases and J 4 bases, leaving 8 bases between the germline ends. The gene calls are TRBV6-6 and TRBJ2-1; D call uncertain. The sequence was collected from a human donor with alopecia areata. The sequenced sample was CD4+ T cells sorted from blood. The chain's CDR3 is CASSLATYNEQFF. The CDR3 DNA reads as TGTGCCAGCAGTTTAGCCACGTACAATGAGCAGTTCTTC.